The clone carrying this TCR beta chain was observed once. The sample comes from a study of T cell changes during pregnancy in multiple sclerosis. In germline, CDR1 is MNHEY, CDR2 SVGAGI. J lost 8 bases, V lost 8 bases, and 5 bases had no gene match. The CDR3 is made up of 13 amino acids. Here immunoSEQ multiplex PCR was the method, and the copy in TCRdb shows in-frame clones only, minus some. The data hold 35,000 to 50,000 clones, with about 91% observed a single time. The sequencing here drew on CD4+ T cells from peripheral blood mononuclear cells, taken in the third trimester of pregnancy. The chain links TRBV6-5 to TRBJ1-4; 10 nucleotides line up with TRBD1. The receptor comes from a female donor in good health, enrolled as a control in a pregnancy study. CDR3: CASAGQGYEKLFF. The CDR3 nucleotides are TGTGCCAGCGCGGGACAGGGGTACGAAAAACTGTTTTTT.